This T cell receptor (beta chain) was sequenced in a study of blood T cell repertoires in COVID-19. Study background: Whether acute or convalescent, the COVID-19 samples came from the United States, Italy and Spain. T cells, B-cell-depleted T cells, or PBMCs provided the cDNA or gDNA that served as material.

In the authors' workflow: Amplifying reference gene primers gave estimates of nucleated cell counts. Generated by immunoSEQ multiplex PCR, the TCRdb table keeps only in-frame clones and is missing some. V and J calls and clone size are given by that table; D and trimming were obtained from the DNA. Among about 200,000 clones listed, about 90% were seen once. V lost 3 bases, J lost 6 bases, and 6 bases stayed unmatched. This CDR3 region has 15 residues. Germline V gene data show CDR1 as SGHRS and CDR2 as YFSETQ. The clonotype was recovered from a woman in her seventies with acute or convalescent COVID-19. The material sequenced was peripheral blood. The chain employs TRBV5-1 and TRBJ2-1; TRBD1 agrees at 10 bases. The CDR3 is CASSSGQGFVNEQFF. The CDR3 DNA sequence: TGCGCCAGCAGCTCGGGACAGGGGTTTGTCAATGAGCAGTTCTTC. The entire variable domain, with the rest obtained from reference TRBV5-1 and TRBJ2-1, is as follows: KAGVTQTPRYLIKTRGQQVTLSCSPISGHRSVSWYQQTPGQGLQFLFEYFSETQRNKGNFPGRFSGRQFSNSRSEMNVSTLELGDSALYLCASSSGQGFVNEQFFGPGTRLTVL.